Following are 9 T cell receptor beta chains from one sample sequenced in a study of T cell repertoires in cytomegalovirus infection. TCRdb itself ran the reads through MiXCR, one entry per CDR3 protein. The profile shows more than 200,000 distinct CDR3 sequences, roughly 9.1% of them singletons. The sequencing sample was made of PBMCs. These receptors all stem from a human donor in good health (CMV status not recorded). Some clones in this sample may be carry-over from other donors' samples.

The CDR3 here is CASSPELAGGPGDTQYF. The CDR3 DNA sequence: TGTGCCAGCAGCCCGGAACTAGCGGGAGGGCCGGGAGATACGCAGTATTTT. The chain has TRBV7-6 and TRBJ2-3; 13 nucleotides align to TRBD2. This CDR3 spans 17 amino acids. V shed 5 bases and J 5 bases; nucleotides not matched to a gene: 10. Germline V gene lookup returns CDR1 SGHVS and CDR2 FNYEAQ. The whole variable domain, remainder taken from reference TRBV7-6 and TRBJ2-3, is GAGVSQSPRYKVTKRGQDVALRCDPISGHVSLYWYRQALGQGPEFLTYFNYEAQQDKSGLPNDRFSAERPEGSISTLTIQRTEQRDSAMYRCASSPELAGGPGDTQYFGPGTRLTVL.

The V call is TRBV20-1, the J call TRBJ1-6; D gene uncertain. This CDR3 region has 14 residues. CDR1 and CDR2 from the germline V gene are DFQATT and SNEGSKA (reference sequence). The V gene lost 0 bases and the J gene lost 4 bases, with 7 bases spanning the gap. The CDR3 region has the DNA TGCAGTGCTAGAGATTGGCAGTATAATTCACCCCTCCACTTT. This codes for CSARDWQYNSPLHF.

The rearrangement links TRBV6-1 to TRBJ2-7; D not resolved. The ends were cut back, 6 bases at V and 2 bases at J, with 14 bases in the middle. The germline gives CDR1 MNHNS, CDR2 SASEGT. This CDR3 region has 14 residues. CDR3 nucleotides: TGTGCCAGCAGCTCCAGGACGGACCCCTACGAGCAGTACTTC. Residues: CASSSRTDPYEQYF.

This clonotype was recorded only once. This may come from a read error, since a much larger clone is one base off. The chain joins TRBV7-2 to TRBJ1-1; possibly TRBD1 for D (6 bases). From germline, CDR1 is SGHTA and CDR2 FQGNSA. CDR3 size: 12 residues. Here the CDR3 DNA reads TGTGCCAGCAGGGAGACACAGGGTATAGCTTTGTTT. The encoded protein is CASRETQGIALF. The variable domain in full, with the rest retrieved from reference TRBV7-2 and TRBJ1-1, is GAGVSQSPSNKVTEKGKDVELRCDPISGHTALYWYRQSLGQGLEFLIYFQGNSAPDKSGLPSDRFSAERTGGSVSTLTIQRTQQEDSAVYLCASRETQGIALFGQGTRLTVV.

This clonotype came up many times. The chain joins TRBV20-1 to TRBJ2-3; 9 positions agree with TRBD1. Trimming removed 6 bases from V and 6 bases from J; junction bases left unmatched: 16. From germline, CDR1 is DFQATT and CDR2 SNEGSKA (reference sequence). The CDR3 consists of 16 residues. CDR3 sequence reads: CSAMDRGTAIGDTQYF. The DNA for the CDR3 is TGCAGTGCGATGGACAGGGGCACGGCTATAGGGGATACGCAGTATTTT.

J is TRBJ2-5 and V is TRBV29-1, with D unresolved. From germline, CDR1 is SQVTM and CDR2 ANQGSEA. V lost 6 bases and J 4 bases, leaving 9 bases between the germline ends. The CDR3 covers 11 residues. CDR3 DNA sequence: TGCAGCGTGCGGTGGGGAGAGACCCAGTACTTC. Protein: CSVRWGETQYF.

This chain joins TRBV28 and TRBJ2-7; D perhaps matches TRBD2 (5 bases). V lost 8 bases to trimming and J lost 0 bases, with 14 bases between them. The CDR3 covers 14 residues. Per germline, CDR1 MDHEN and CDR2 SYDVKM. For the CDR3, the DNA is TGTGCCAGCCGGACTGCTAAGAGCTCCTACGAGCAGTACTTC. Translated, it gives CASRTAKSSYEQYF. The variable domain in full, completed from reference TRBV28 and TRBJ2-7, reads DVKVTQSSRYLVKRTGEKVFLECVQDMDHENMFWYRQDPGLGLRLIYFSYDVKMKEKGDIPEGYSVSREKKERFSLILESASTNQTSMYLCASRTAKSSYEQYFGPGTRLTVT.

This clonotype was seen ten or more times. The rearrangement uses TRBV2 and TRBJ2-7; D gene ambiguous. Germline values: CDR1 SNHLY, CDR2 FYNNEI. Trimming removed 3 bases at V and 3 bases at J, with 12 bases between. This CDR3 is 14 amino acids long. The CDR3 bases are TGTGCCAGCAGTGACTTTGGCACCAACTACGAGCAGTACTTC. Its protein is CASSDFGTNYEQYF.

In its sample, this clonotype was seen many times. The rearrangement joins TRBV7-2 to TRBJ2-7; 7 bases are shared with TRBD1. CDR1 is SGHTA, CDR2 FQGNSA, per germline. The length of the CDR3 is 14 residues. Trimming at V came to 2 bases and at J to 6 bases, leaving 7 bases not matched to a gene. CDR3 bases: TGTGCCAGCAGCTTACCGGGACAGTTTCGCGAGCAGTACTTC. Amino acids: CASSLPGQFREQYF.